Presented here are 21 T cell receptor beta chains from one specimen sequenced in a study of T cell responses to AZD1222 COVID-19 vaccine. The repertoire was sequenced with immunoSEQ multiplex PCR; TCRdb's copy has only in-frame clones and lacks some. The table lists 130,000 or so clones, around 92% of them singletons, with 0.8% to 1.1% in the top ten. The source material was peripheral blood, sampled on day 0 of AZD1222 vaccination. Receptors were obtained from an adult in good health.

The chain links TRBV27 to TRBJ1-4; D is unresolved. The CDR3 extends over 11 amino acids. With 3 bases removed from V and 5 bases from J, the gap between germline ends came to 1 base. Germline CDR1 and CDR2: MNHEY and SMNVEV (reference sequence). CDR3 region: CASSFNEKLFF. CDR3 in DNA: TGTGCCAGCAGTTTCAATGAAAAACTGTTTTTT.

This chain's CDR3 is CASSLAGGMYNEQFF. For the CDR3, the DNA is TGTGCCAGTAGTCTTGCGGGAGGGATGTACAATGAGCAGTTCTTC. This chain uses TRBV19 with TRBJ2-1; 9 bases are shared with TRBD2. CDR3 length equals 15 residues. In germline, CDR1 is LNHDA, CDR2 SQIVND (reference sequence). Trimming cost V 5 bases and J 4 bases; bases outside gene matches: 6. The complete variable domain, with remaining parts taken from reference TRBV19 and TRBJ2-1, reads DGGITQSPKYLFRKEGQNVTLSCEQNLNHDAMYWYRQDPGQGLRLIYYSQIVNDFQKGDIAEGYSVSREKKESFPLTVTSAQKNPTAFYLCASSLAGGMYNEQFFGPGTRLTVL.

This chain links TRBV2 with TRBJ2-1; TRBD1 aligns across 7 bases. There are 14 residues in the CDR3. CDR1 and CDR2 (germline): SNHLY, FYNNEI. V dropped 4 bases and J dropped 6; count of bases not matched to a gene: 6. CDR3 DNA: TGTGCCAGCAGTGTAAGGACAGGTGGCAATGAGCAGTTCTTC. It translates to CASSVRTGGNEQFF.

The chain carries TRBV9 and TRBJ1-1, with D hard to call. V lost 1 base and J lost 1, with 8 bases in between. This CDR3 has 14 amino acids. Germline values: CDR1 SGDLS, CDR2 YYNGEE. CDR3: CASSVSPTNTEAFF. The DNA of the CDR3 is TGTGCCAGCAGCGTATCCCCCACGAACACTGAAGCTTTCTTT.

The chain combines TRBV19 with TRBJ2-2; D ambiguous. Trimming stripped 6 bases from V and 0 bases from J, with 8 bases between. This CDR3 has 14 residues. The germline CDR1 and CDR2 sequences are LNHDA and SQIVND (reference sequence). CDR3 loop: CASRTISNTGELFF. Written as DNA, the CDR3 is TGTGCCAGTAGGACAATTTCGAACACCGGGGAGCTGTTTTTT.

The chain links TRBV30 to TRBJ1-1; no clear D. V gave up 3 bases and J gave up 0 bases, with 17 bases separating them. The CDR3 sequence is 16 residues long. CDR1 and CDR2 (germline): GTSNPN, SVGIG (reference sequence). CDR3 DNA: TGTGCCTGGAGGCCCGGCGCGGGGTTGGTGAACACTGAAGCTTTCTTT. Translated, it gives CAWRPGAGLVNTEAFF.

V usage is TRBV6-1 and J usage is TRBJ1-4; 7 bases line up with TRBD1. Germline assignment: CDR1 MNHNS and CDR2 SASEGT. The CDR3 length is 13 residues. The junction had 1 base not matched to a gene; V was cut back by 1 base and J by 8 bases. CDR3 sequence reads: CASSEGQGEKLFF. For the CDR3, the DNA is TGTGCCAGCAGTGAAGGACAGGGAGAAAAACTGTTTTTT.

The chain is built from TRBV2 and TRBJ2-1; the D is unclear. With 4 bases removed from V and 5 bases from J, the gap between germline ends came to 9 bases. This CDR3 has 13 amino acids. Germline V gene lookup returns CDR1 SNHLY and CDR2 FYNNEI. This chain's CDR3 is CASSVTLNNEQFF. In DNA form, the CDR3 reads TGTGCCAGCAGTGTTACTTTGAACAATGAGCAGTTCTTC.

The V gene is TRBV5-4, the J gene TRBJ2-4, with D perhaps given as TRBD1 or TRBD2 (7 bases each). Germline CDR1 and CDR2: SGHNT and YYREEE (reference sequence). This CDR3 has 17 amino acids. Trimming removed 5 bases from V and 2 bases from J, with 20 bases in between. CDR3 bases: TGTGCCAGCAGTCCCCCCGGGGAGGGGGCTACCAAAAACATTCAGTACTTC. Its translation: CASSPPGEGATKNIQYF.

This clone is a singleton in its sample. The chain recombines TRBV7-9 with TRBJ2-1, with D uncertain. The CDR3 has 15 residues. V gave up 3 bases and J gave up 3 bases, with 12 bases separating them. Germline CDR1 and CDR2: SEHNR and FQNEAQ (reference sequence). CDR3 coding DNA: TGTGCCAGCAGCTTGGCCAGGACGCACTACAATGAGCAGTTCTTC. Translated, it gives CASSLARTHYNEQFF.

This rearrangement joins TRBV9 to TRBJ1-6, with D tentatively TRBD1 (5 bases). Per germline, CDR1 SGDLS and CDR2 YYNGEE. V was pared by 0 bases and J by 8 bases, with 9 bases between. The CDR3 covers 14 residues. The CDR3 loop reads CASSVASGYSPLHF. The CDR3 DNA follows: TGTGCCAGCAGCGTAGCTTCAGGGTATTCACCCCTCCACTTT.

The chain has TRBV7-9 and TRBJ1-3; the match to TRBD1 covers 7 bases. Trimming took 0 bases from V and 9 from J; bases not matched to a gene: 11. CDR3 length: 16 amino acids. Per germline, CDR1 SEHNR and CDR2 FQNEAQ (reference sequence). CDR3 DNA sequence: TGTGCCAGCAGCTTAGCTACGGGGACAGCGGAAGGCACCATATATTTT. It translates to CASSLATGTAEGTIYF.

CDR3 in DNA: TGTGCCAGCAGTTACTCGAGGCGGTGGGATTACAATGAGCAGTTCTTC. Residues: CASSYSRRWDYNEQFF. The chain uses TRBV6-5 and TRBJ2-1; D unclear. The V end lost 0 bases, the J end lost 4 bases, and 13 bases lay between the germline ends. CDR3 length: 16 amino acids. The germline V gene encodes CDR1 MNHEY and CDR2 SVGAGI.

CDR3 protein: CATDPGQYEKLFF. DNA for the CDR3: TGTGCCACCGACCCGGGACAGTACGAAAAACTGTTTTTT. The rearrangement uses TRBV15 and TRBJ1-4; TRBD1 agrees at 7 bases. Trimming removed 8 bases from V and 8 bases from J; junction bases left unmatched: 8. CDR3 length: 13 residues. Germline CDR1 and CDR2: LNHNV and YYDKDF (reference sequence).

This rearrangement joins TRBV6-5 to TRBJ2-7; TRBD2 is a possible D gene (6 bases). V lost 10 bases to trimming and J lost 7 bases, with 20 bases between them. Germline assignment: CDR1 MNHEY and CDR2 SVGAGI. The CDR3 has 13 residues. CDR3 loop: CATRKVGGAEQYF. As DNA, the CDR3 is TGTGCCACCAGAAAGGTGGGGGGAGCTGAGCAGTACTTC.

The chain recombines TRBV30 with TRBJ2-1; no definite D call. The CDR3 sequence is 13 residues long. The V and J ends lost 0 bases and 5 bases respectively, with 8 bases between them. Looked up from germline, CDR1 is GTSNPN and CDR2 is SVGIG (reference sequence). The CDR3 region is CAWSVGWDNEQFF. The DNA for the CDR3 is TGTGCCTGGAGTGTGGGGTGGGACAATGAGCAGTTCTTC.

This sequence joins TRBV10-3 and TRBJ1-2; D not certain. This CDR3 is built from 11 residues. Trimming took off 5 bases at V and 5 bases at J, with 6 bases between the two ends. CDR1 ENHRY and CDR2 SYGVKD come from the germline V gene. The CDR3 is CAISRDYGYTF. The CDR3 DNA follows: TGTGCCATCAGTCGAGATTATGGCTACACCTTC.

The V and J genes are TRBV6-5 and TRBJ2-7; D is unresolved. V was clipped by 0 bases and J by 2 bases, with 14 bases between them. CDR3 length: 16 residues. CDR1 is MNHEY and CDR2 is SVGAGI in the germline V gene. DNA of the CDR3: TGTGCCAGCAGTTACTCAGCGTATGGTCCTACCTACGAGCAGTACTTC. Translating gives CASSYSAYGPTYEQYF.

J is TRBJ1-1 and V is TRBV5-1; D is unresolved. V gave up 2 bases and J gave up 0 bases, with 11 bases separating them. The CDR3 runs to 15 residues. The germline gives CDR1 SGHRS, CDR2 YFSETQ. Here the CDR3 reads CASSFIPGVNTEAFF. In DNA form, the CDR3 reads TGCGCCAGCAGCTTCATTCCGGGTGTGAACACTGAAGCTTTCTTT.

This clone appeared once. This sequence joins TRBV18 and TRBJ2-1; 8 nucleotides match TRBD1. The V gene's germline CDR1 is KGHSH and CDR2 LQKENI. V lost 8 bases to trimming and J lost 8 bases; unmatched junction nucleotides: 14. The CDR3 has 15 amino acids. The CDR3 DNA reads TGTGCCAGCACTGAACGTCAGGGGGCTGGCGATGAGCAGTTCTTC. Protein product: CASTERQGAGDEQFF.

The chain combines TRBV29-1 with TRBJ2-5, with 7 positions matching TRBD1. There are 15 residues in the CDR3. The germline V gene encodes CDR1 SQVTM and CDR2 ANQGSEA. V was clipped by 5 bases and J by 2 bases; unmatched bases: 11. This CDR3 is CSVPPWDSDQETQYF. The CDR3 DNA is TGCAGCGTTCCCCCTTGGGACAGTGATCAAGAGACCCAGTACTTC.